This T cell receptor (beta chain) was captured by sequencing in a study of blood T cells in healthy people across ages. Combining a sample-barcoded 5' primer with a J-beta primer mix, a second PCR ran for about 6 to 11 cycles. TCRdb fed the 5' RACE reads into MiXCR, producing one record per CDR3 protein. This repertoire shows about 680,000 distinct CDR3 sequences, roughly 50% found once; its top ten account for around 32%. For this clonotype: The target antigen is unknown.

General observations from the study: Estimates of diversity drawn from one million T cells were considered underestimates.

Germline loops: CDR1 LGHDT, CDR2 YNNKEL (reference sequence). V shed 6 bases and J 3 bases; nucleotides not matched to a gene: 4. The CDR3 spans 13 residues. This TCR was sampled from a woman aged 55-70 years in good health. The sequencing input was blood. The genes are TRBV3-1 and TRBJ2-5; 7 nucleotides agree with TRBD2. CDR3 amino acids: CASSFLAEETQYF. CDR3 nucleotide sequence: TGTGCCAGCAGTTTTCTAGCGGAAGAGACCCAGTACTTC.